This TCR beta chain came from a study of post-analysis software for immune sequencing data. Overall study: Progressive-relapsing, secondary progressive and relapsing-remitting multiple sclerosis were among the disease courses included. Study-wide findings and caveats: Under the F measure, samples that were prepared in one batch clustered strongly together. When compared against controls, multiple sclerosis patients showed significantly lower normalized Chao1 diversity. Patients used about five TRBV segments, including TRBV5-6, TRBV5-1 and TRBV20-1, more often than controls.

Of note for this clonotype: No antigen is known for it.

Trimming cost V 5 bases and J 4 bases, with 5 bases left between them. Germline loops: CDR1 MNHEY, CDR2 SVGEGT. This CDR3 spans 11 amino acids. Presence of unique molecular identifiers characterized the TCR beta cDNA libraries. T cells numbering roughly 0.9 to 10 million yielded cDNA molecules that totaled roughly 500,000. In TCRdb, the PCR reads were re-called with MiXCR into one record per CDR3 protein. The sample records about 770,000 distinct CDR3 sequences, about 43% being singletons. Sequencing input: blood. The sequence was collected from a girl aged 10-17 years with multiple sclerosis. V is TRBV6-2 or TRBV6-3 and J is TRBJ2-5, with D unclear. CDR3 in amino acids: CASSNGETQYF. The CDR3 coding sequence is TGTGCCAGCAGTAACGGAGAGACCCAGTACTTC.